The 24 T cell receptor beta chains below come from one sample, sequenced in a study of blood T cell repertoires in COVID-19. Only in-frame clones appear in the TCRdb table, and some are missing; sequencing was by immunoSEQ multiplex PCR. The sample consists of 55,000 to 65,000 clones, around 88% of them appearing once. The sequenced sample consisted of peripheral blood. The receptors derive from a man in his sixties with acute or convalescent COVID-19.

V is TRBV5-1 and J is TRBJ2-7; a weak D match, TRBD2 (6 bases). There are 16 residues in the CDR3. V gave up 1 base and J gave up 0 bases, with 14 bases separating them. Germline V gene lookup returns CDR1 SGHRS and CDR2 YFSETQ. CDR3 amino acids: CASSLFQLAPSYEQYF. In DNA, the CDR3 is TGCGCCAGCAGCTTGTTTCAACTAGCACCCTCCTACGAGCAGTACTTC. Full variable domain (rest looked up from reference TRBV5-1 and TRBJ2-7): KAGVTQTPRYLIKTRGQQVTLSCSPISGHRSVSWYQQTPGQGLQFLFEYFSETQRNKGNFPGRFSGRQFSNSRSEMNVSTLELGDSALYLCASSLFQLAPSYEQYFGPGTRLTVT.

CDR3 in DNA: TGCGCCAGCAGCTTGGTTAGTCAAGAGACCCAGTACTTC. Protein sequence: CASSLVSQETQYF. This rearrangement joins TRBV5-1 to TRBJ2-5; D is undetermined. CDR1 and CDR2 (germline): SGHRS, YFSETQ. This CDR3 region has 13 residues. The V gene lost 0 bases and the J gene lost 2 bases, with 5 bases spanning the gap.

The V and J genes are TRBV19 and TRBJ1-5; unclear D gene. V lost 10 bases and J lost 2, with 15 bases in between. There are 14 residues in the CDR3. Germline V gene lookup returns CDR1 LNHDA and CDR2 SQIVND (reference sequence). The CDR3 region has the DNA TGTGCCACCGACATGCCTTATGGCAATCAGCCCCAGCATTTT. As protein: CATDMPYGNQPQHF.

The V call is TRBV2, the J call TRBJ1-5, with 7 bases lining up with TRBD1. With 6 bases clipped from V and 5 bases from J, the junction kept 4 bases outside the gene matches. The CDR3 runs to 13 residues. Germline V gene sequence: CDR1 SNHLY, CDR2 FYNNEI. The CDR3 DNA reads as TGTGCCAGCAGCTATACAGGGGATCAGCCCCAGCATTTT. Translated, it gives CASSYTGDQPQHF.

The chain is built from TRBV28 and TRBJ1-2; no clear D. Looked up from germline, CDR1 is MDHEN and CDR2 is SYDVKM. The CDR3 is 11 residues long. V was cut by 7 bases and J by 4 bases, with 7 bases left in between. CDR3 coding DNA: TGTGCCAGCACCTCGGTCTATGGCTACACCTTC. Residues: CASTSVYGYTF.

This clone was seen a single time. The chain combines TRBV19 with TRBJ1-2, with 8 bases identical to TRBD1. The V gene's germline CDR1 is LNHDA and CDR2 SQIVND (reference sequence). This CDR3 has 15 residues. After removal of 3 bases from V and 1 base from J, the junction contained 4 bases not matched to a gene. CDR3 DNA sequence: TGTGCCAGTAGTATCAAGACAGGGGATAACTATGGCTACACCTTC. Translation gives CASSIKTGDNYGYTF.

V gene TRBV28 combines with J gene TRBJ2-3, with a weak D call TRBD2 (5 bases). Per the germline V gene, CDR1 is MDHEN and CDR2 is SYDVKM. Trimming pared 5 bases from V and 5 bases from J, leaving 14 bases between. The CDR3 extends over 14 amino acids. CDR3 in DNA: TGTGCCAGCAGTCCACGCGGGTTAGGAGATACGCAGTATTTT. Translation: CASSPRGLGDTQYF.

The rearrangement joins TRBV5-1 to TRBJ1-3, with a weak D call TRBD1 (6 bases). This CDR3 is 18 amino acids long. The V gene lost 0 bases and the J gene lost 0 bases, with 16 bases spanning the gap. CDR1 and CDR2 from the germline V gene are SGHRS and YFSETQ. The CDR3 DNA reads as TGCGCCAGCAGCTTGGCCCCCAGGGGATACTCCTCTGGAAACACCATATATTTT. It specifies CASSLAPRGYSSGNTIYF.

The chain links TRBV20-1 to TRBJ1-6; the D gene is possibly TRBD1 (5 bases). Per the germline V gene, CDR1 is DFQATT and CDR2 is SNEGSKA (reference sequence). V was pared by 3 bases and J by 5 bases, with 11 bases between. CDR3 length: 14 residues. The CDR3 nucleotides are TGCAGTGCTAGTCCAGGGCACGATAATTCACCCCTCCACTTT. Protein sequence: CSASPGHDNSPLHF.

The genes are TRBV2 and TRBJ2-1; the D gene is possibly TRBD1 (5 bases). Germline V CDR1 and CDR2: SNHLY, FYNNEI. The CDR3 spans 14 residues. V shed 6 bases and J shed 6 bases, with 15 bases lying between them. The CDR3 here is CASSLRDTINEQFF. Here the CDR3 DNA reads TGTGCCAGCAGCCTCAGGGATACGATCAATGAGCAGTTCTTC.

This clone showed up just a few times. The chain recombines TRBV28 with TRBJ2-3, with TRBD2 matching 7 bases. After removal of 5 bases from V and 0 bases from J, the junction contained 8 bases not matched to a gene. This CDR3 contains 16 residues. Germline lookup yields CDR1 MDHEN and CDR2 SYDVKM. The CDR3 spells CASSQPSGSSTDTQYF. The CDR3 nucleotides read TGTGCCAGCAGTCAACCTAGCGGATCAAGCACAGATACGCAGTATTTT.

V is TRBV10-3 and J is TRBJ2-1; TRBD2 agrees at 12 bases. J gave up 6 bases and V 6 bases, and 6 bases lay outside the gene matches. In germline, CDR1 is ENHRY, CDR2 SYGVKD. This CDR3 has 15 amino acids. The CDR3 DNA is TGTGCCATCAGCACGGGACTAGCGGGTTCCAATGAGCAGTTCTTC. Translating gives CAISTGLAGSNEQFF.

The rearrangement joins TRBV2 to TRBJ2-1, with 7 bases matching TRBD1. Germline V gives CDR1 SNHLY, CDR2 FYNNEI. The CDR3 is made up of 13 amino acids. J gave up 8 bases and V 4 bases, and 5 bases lay outside the gene matches. The CDR3 is CASSVTQGHEQFF. CDR3 nucleotides: TGTGCCAGCAGTGTCACACAGGGGCATGAGCAGTTCTTC.

The rearrangement uses TRBV6-6 and TRBJ2-7, with D maybe TRBD1 (6 bases). The V gene lost 5 bases and the J gene lost 3 bases, with 14 bases spanning the gap. The CDR3 runs to 14 residues. The germline V gene has CDR1 MNHNY and CDR2 SVGAGI (reference sequence). CDR3: CASSTELDSYEQYF. Written as DNA, the CDR3 is TGTGCCAGCAGTACCGAACTGGACAGCTACGAGCAGTACTTC.

J is TRBJ1-2 and V is TRBV28; 7 bases are a match to TRBD1. The V and J ends lost 8 bases and 2 bases, in that order; junction bases with no gene match: 8. CDR1 and CDR2 (germline): MDHEN, SYDVKM. This CDR3 has 14 amino acids. The CDR3 spells CASGYRGRNYGYTF. The CDR3 bases are TGTGCCAGCGGTTACAGGGGCAGAAACTATGGCTACACCTTC.

This chain uses TRBV5-1 with TRBJ2-7; TRBD2 matches at 13 bases. With 3 bases clipped from V and 6 bases from J, the junction kept 6 bases outside the gene matches. This CDR3 has 15 amino acids. Looked up from germline, CDR1 is SGHRS and CDR2 is YFSETQ. Here the CDR3 DNA reads TGCGCCAGCAGCTCGGGGACTAGCGGGAACGCCGAGCAGTACTTC. Its translation: CASSSGTSGNAEQYF.

V gene TRBV6-1 combines with J gene TRBJ1-6; D not certain. The germline CDR1 and CDR2 sequences are MNHNS and SASEGT. With 1 base removed from V and 8 bases from J, the gap between germline ends came to 12 bases. The CDR3 is made up of 15 amino acids. The CDR3 is CASSEGPGIDSPLHF. The CDR3 DNA follows: TGTGCCAGCAGTGAAGGACCGGGGATTGATTCACCCCTCCACTTT.

In this sample, this clone turned up once. The chain links TRBV9 to TRBJ2-3; tentative D call: TRBD2 (5 bases). This CDR3 has 14 residues. Deletions cut 6 bases from V and 0 bases from J, with 11 bases between. Germline loops: CDR1 SGDLS, CDR2 YYNGEE. The CDR3 reads CASTRTGSTDTQYF. DNA of the CDR3: TGTGCCAGCACCCGGACTGGCAGCACAGATACGCAGTATTTT.

The chain recombines TRBV18 with TRBJ1-2; 10 bases are shared with TRBD1. Looked up from germline, CDR1 is KGHSH and CDR2 is LQKENI. CDR3 length: 13 amino acids. The junction had 0 bases not matched to a gene; V was cut back by 4 bases and J by 4 bases. DNA for the CDR3: TGTGCCAGCTCACGGACAGGGGGCTATGGCTACACCTTC. Residues: CASSRTGGYGYTF.

This rearrangement joins TRBV5-1 to TRBJ1-2, with 10 bases identical to TRBD1. The germline CDR1 and CDR2 sequences are SGHRS and YFSETQ. Trimming at V came to 4 bases and at J to 4 bases, leaving 7 bases not matched to a gene. The CDR3 sequence is 15 residues long. Written as DNA, the CDR3 is TGCGCCAGCAGCGGCGGACAGGGGGTAGGCTATGGCTACACCTTC. Protein sequence: CASSGGQGVGYGYTF.

The gene calls are TRBV10-2 and TRBJ2-2; 9 bases line up with TRBD1. This CDR3 comprises 15 residues. Germline V gives CDR1 WSHSY, CDR2 SAAADI. V was clipped by 7 bases and J by 5 bases; unmatched bases: 8. CDR3 bases: TGCGCCAGCATTGCCGGGACAGGGAATACCGGGGAGCTGTTTTTT. Its translation is CASIAGTGNTGELFF.

The chain links TRBV3-1 (or the pseudogene TRBV3-2) to TRBJ1-2; tentatively, D is TRBD1 (6 bases). The V gene's germline CDR1 is LGHDT and CDR2 YNNKEL (reference sequence). The ends were cut back, 2 bases at V and 8 bases at J, with 12 bases in the middle. This CDR3 comprises 13 residues. The CDR3 nucleotides are TGTGCCAGCAGCCAACGTACAGGGATCGGCTACACCTTC. Its translation: CASSQRTGIGYTF.

The V gene is TRBV29-1, the J gene TRBJ2-1; D is ambiguous. This CDR3 comprises 15 residues. In germline, CDR1 is SQVTM, CDR2 ANQGSEA. V gave up 7 bases and J gave up 0 bases, with 16 bases separating them. The CDR3 is CSAKASRSSYNEQFF. In DNA form, the CDR3 reads TGCAGCGCTAAGGCAAGCCGGAGCTCCTACAATGAGCAGTTCTTC.

This sequence joins TRBV28 and TRBJ2-2, with TRBD2 as a possible D gene (7 bases). The CDR3 sequence is 15 residues long. From germline, CDR1 is MDHEN and CDR2 SYDVKM. With 3 bases removed from V and 2 bases from J, the gap between germline ends came to 10 bases. In DNA form, the CDR3 reads TGTGCCAGCAGTTTCCGGGGGGCCAACACCGGGGAGCTGTTTTTT. Translating it yields CASSFRGANTGELFF.